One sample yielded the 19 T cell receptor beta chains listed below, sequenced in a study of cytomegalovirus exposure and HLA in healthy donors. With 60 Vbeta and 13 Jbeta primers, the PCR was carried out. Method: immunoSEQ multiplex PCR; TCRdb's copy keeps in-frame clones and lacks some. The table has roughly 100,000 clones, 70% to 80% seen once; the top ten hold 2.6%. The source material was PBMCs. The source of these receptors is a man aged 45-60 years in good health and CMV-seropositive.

The CDR3 loop reads CASTAWGGGKLFF. The CDR3 coding sequence is TGTGCCAGTACCGCATGGGGCGGGGGCAAACTGTTTTTT. J is TRBJ1-4 and V is TRBV19, with D possibly TRBD1 on 6 matching bases. From germline, CDR1 is LNHDA and CDR2 SQIVND (reference sequence). V shed 7 bases and J shed 11 bases, with 17 bases lying between them. The CDR3 runs to 13 residues.

CDR3 sequence: CASSPRQGDTQYF. The CDR3 nucleotides are TGTGCCAGCAGTCCAAGACAGGGGGATACGCAGTATTTT. This chain uses TRBV27 with TRBJ2-3; 8 bases are a match to TRBD1. The ends lost 5 bases at V and 6 bases at J; junction bases unmatched: 4. The CDR3 spans 13 residues. The germline CDR1 and CDR2 sequences are MNHEY and SMNVEV (reference sequence).

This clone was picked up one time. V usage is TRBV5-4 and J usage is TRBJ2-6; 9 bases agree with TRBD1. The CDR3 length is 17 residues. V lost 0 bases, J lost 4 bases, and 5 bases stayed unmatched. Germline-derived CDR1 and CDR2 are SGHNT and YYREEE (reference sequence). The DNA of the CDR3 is TGTGCCAGCAGCTTGGAACAGGGGGCGGCGGGGGCCAACGTCCTGACTTTC. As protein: CASSLEQGAAGANVLTF.

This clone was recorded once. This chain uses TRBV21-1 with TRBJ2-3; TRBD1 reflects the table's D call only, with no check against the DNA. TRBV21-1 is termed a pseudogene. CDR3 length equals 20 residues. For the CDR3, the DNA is TGTGCCAGCAGCAAAGCTCGGACAGGGGGTGACCCGACAGCCCCAGATACGCAGTATTTT. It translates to CASSKARTGGDPTAPDTQYF.

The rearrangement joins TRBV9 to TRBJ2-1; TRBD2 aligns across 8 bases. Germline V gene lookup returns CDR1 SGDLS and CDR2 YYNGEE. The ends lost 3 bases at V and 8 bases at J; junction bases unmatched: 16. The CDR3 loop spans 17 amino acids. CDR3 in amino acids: CASSGLSGRAGRDEQFF. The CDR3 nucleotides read TGTGCCAGCAGCGGCCTCAGCGGGAGAGCTGGGAGGGATGAGCAGTTCTTC.

The CDR3 reads CASSLESLAGVSEQYF. CDR3 nucleotide sequence: TGCGCCAGCAGCTTGGAATCGCTAGCGGGAGTAAGCGAGCAGTACTTC. The rearrangement joins TRBV5-1 to TRBJ2-7; TRBD2 agrees at 10 bases. The CDR3 sequence is 16 residues long. CDR1 is SGHRS and CDR2 is YFSETQ in the germline V gene. Germline trimming cut 0 bases from V and 6 bases from J; bases unmatched to any gene: 9.

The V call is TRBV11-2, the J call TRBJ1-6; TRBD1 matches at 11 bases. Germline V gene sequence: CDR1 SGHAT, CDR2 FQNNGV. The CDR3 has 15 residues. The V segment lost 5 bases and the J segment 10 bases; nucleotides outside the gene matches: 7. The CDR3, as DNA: TGTGCCAGCAGCGGAAGAAGGACAGGGGGCTCACCCCTCCACTTT. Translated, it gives CASSGRRTGGSPLHF.

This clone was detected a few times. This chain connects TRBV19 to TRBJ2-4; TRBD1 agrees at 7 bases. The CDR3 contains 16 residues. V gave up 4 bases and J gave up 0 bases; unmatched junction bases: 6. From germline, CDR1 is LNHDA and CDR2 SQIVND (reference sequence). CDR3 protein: CASSRTGDLAKNIQYF. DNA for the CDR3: TGTGCCAGTAGTAGGACAGGCGACCTAGCCAAAAACATTCAGTACTTC.

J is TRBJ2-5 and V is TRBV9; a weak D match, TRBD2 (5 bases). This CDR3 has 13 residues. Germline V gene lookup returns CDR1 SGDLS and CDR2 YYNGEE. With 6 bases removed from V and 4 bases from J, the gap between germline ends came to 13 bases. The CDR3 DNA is TGTGCCAGCACCCCAGAGGGAAGAGAGACCCAGTACTTC. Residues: CASTPEGRETQYF.

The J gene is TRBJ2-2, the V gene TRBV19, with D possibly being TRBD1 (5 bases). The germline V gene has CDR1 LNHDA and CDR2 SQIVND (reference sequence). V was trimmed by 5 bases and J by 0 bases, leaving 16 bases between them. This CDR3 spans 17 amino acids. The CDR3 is CASSSFHWGANTGELFF. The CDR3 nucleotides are TGTGCCAGTAGTTCCTTCCATTGGGGCGCGAACACCGGGGAGCTGTTTTTT.

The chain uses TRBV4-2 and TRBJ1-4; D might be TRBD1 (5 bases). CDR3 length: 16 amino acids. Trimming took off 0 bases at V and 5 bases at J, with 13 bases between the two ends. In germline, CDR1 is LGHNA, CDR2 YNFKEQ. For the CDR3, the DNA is TGTGCCAGCAGCCAAGATCGCAGGGACTCGAATGAAAAACTGTTTTTT. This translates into CASSQDRRDSNEKLFF.

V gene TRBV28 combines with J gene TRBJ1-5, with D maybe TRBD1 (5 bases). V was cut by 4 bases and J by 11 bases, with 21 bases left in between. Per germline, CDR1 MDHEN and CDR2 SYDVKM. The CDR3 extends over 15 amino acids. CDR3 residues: CASSSPGPGSRTQHF. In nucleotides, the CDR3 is TGTGCCAGCAGTTCCCCGGGGCCCGGGAGTAGGACCCAGCATTTT.

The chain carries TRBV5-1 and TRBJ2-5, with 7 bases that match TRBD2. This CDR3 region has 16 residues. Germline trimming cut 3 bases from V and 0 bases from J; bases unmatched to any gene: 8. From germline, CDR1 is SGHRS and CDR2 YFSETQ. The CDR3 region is CASSSRGGSYQETQYF. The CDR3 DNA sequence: TGCGCCAGCAGCTCCCGAGGCGGGAGTTACCAAGAGACCCAGTACTTC.

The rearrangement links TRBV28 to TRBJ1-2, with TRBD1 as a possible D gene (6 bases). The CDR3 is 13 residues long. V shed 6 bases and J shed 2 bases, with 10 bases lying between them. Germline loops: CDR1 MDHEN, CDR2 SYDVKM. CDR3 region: CASSPGQNYGYTF. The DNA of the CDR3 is TGTGCCAGCAGCCCAGGACAGAACTATGGCTACACCTTC.

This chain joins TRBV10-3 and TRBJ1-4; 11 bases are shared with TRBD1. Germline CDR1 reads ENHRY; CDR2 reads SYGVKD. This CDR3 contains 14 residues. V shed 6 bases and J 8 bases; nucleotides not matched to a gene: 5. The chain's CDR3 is CAIRSGTGGEKLFF. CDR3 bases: TGTGCCATCAGGTCCGGGACAGGGGGAGAAAAACTGTTTTTT.

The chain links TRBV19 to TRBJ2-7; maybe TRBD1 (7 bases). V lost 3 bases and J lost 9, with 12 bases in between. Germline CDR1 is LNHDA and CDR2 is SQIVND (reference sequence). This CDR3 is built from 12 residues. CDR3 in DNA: TGTGCCAGTAGTATTGCAGGGGGAGGGCAGTACTTC. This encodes CASSIAGGGQYF.

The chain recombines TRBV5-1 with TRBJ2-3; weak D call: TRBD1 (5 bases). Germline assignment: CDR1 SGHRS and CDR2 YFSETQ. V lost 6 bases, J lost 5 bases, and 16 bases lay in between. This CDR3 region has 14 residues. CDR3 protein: CASMQGNVGDTQYF. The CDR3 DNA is TGCGCCAGCATGCAGGGAAATGTGGGAGATACGCAGTATTTT.

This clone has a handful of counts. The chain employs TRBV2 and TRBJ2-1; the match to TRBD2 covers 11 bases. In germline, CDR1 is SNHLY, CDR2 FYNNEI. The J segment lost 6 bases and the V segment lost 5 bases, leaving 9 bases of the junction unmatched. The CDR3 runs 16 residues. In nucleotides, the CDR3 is TGTGCCAGCAGTCCACTAGGGACTAGCGGTTCCAATGAGCAGTTCTTC. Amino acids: CASSPLGTSGSNEQFF.

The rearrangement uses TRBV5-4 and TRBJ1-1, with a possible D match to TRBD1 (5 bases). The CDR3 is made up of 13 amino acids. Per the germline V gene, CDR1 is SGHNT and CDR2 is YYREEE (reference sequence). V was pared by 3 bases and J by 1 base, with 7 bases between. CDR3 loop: CASSWTRNTEAFF. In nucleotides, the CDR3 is TGTGCCAGCAGCTGGACACGGAACACTGAAGCTTTCTTT. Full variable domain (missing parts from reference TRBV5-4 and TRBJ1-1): ETGVTQSPTHLIKTRGQQVTLRCSSQSGHNTVSWYQQALGQGPQFIFQYYREEENGRGNFPPRFSGLQFPNYSSELNVNALELDDSALYLCASSWTRNTEAFFGQGTRLTVV.